Included here is one T cell receptor beta chain sequence, with context. The antigen is not known. Other DNA sequences in the sample encode the same CDR3. Any history of autoimmune disease or systemic immunosuppression disqualified patients. Sequencing was performed with immunoSEQ multiplex PCR; in TCRdb, only in-frame clones are kept and a portion is missing. In the table there are 55,000 to 85,000 clones, around 90% of which are singletons. The sample originates from a study of OX40 agonist ivuxolimab in advanced cancers. Overall study findings and caveats: It was also the case that some nonresponders had low normalized T-cell clonal expansion. Relative to CD4+ cells, CD8+ T cells on average had more expanded clones. Dose levels from 0.1 to 3.0 mg/kg saw CD4+ and CD8+ blood T cells expand clonally by week 6.

The input for sequencing was CD4+ or CD8+ T cells sorted from blood, taken in a trial of the OX40 agonist ivuxolimab. The sequence derives from an adult with an advanced solid tumor such as melanoma, head and neck, liver or kidney cancer.

The chain's CDR3 is CASSVGSSGSTDTQYF. CDR3 DNA sequence: TGTGCCAGCAGCGTAGGTTCTAGCGGAAGCACAGATACGCAGTATTTT. The rearrangement links TRBV9 to TRBJ2-3, with 7 bases aligning to TRBD2. The germline gives CDR1 SGDLS, CDR2 YYNGEE. V shed 0 bases and J 0 bases; nucleotides not matched to a gene: 4. This CDR3 spans 16 amino acids.